This T cell receptor (beta chain) was documented in a study of blood T cells in healthy people across ages. The wider study: Every two T cells gave about one barcoded beta molecule via template switching.

As to this clonotype: A junction end diverges from the germline sequence, so it may reflect a read error.

Germline assignment: CDR1 MNHEY and CDR2 SMNVEV (reference sequence). This CDR3 has 13 amino acids. A J-beta primer mix and a sample-barcoded 5' primer were used in a second PCR of roughly 6 to 11 cycles. From the 5' RACE reads, TCRdb called clonotypes with MiXCR, one entry per CDR3 protein. The table shows about 670,000 distinct CDR3 sequences, with over 40% occurring only once. Material: blood. The genes are TRBV27 and TRBJ2-5; 7 bases line up with TRBD1. This TCR came from a woman of 80 years or more in good health. CDR3 region: CASSRDSSYGQYF. For the CDR3, the DNA is TGCGCCAGCAGCCGGGACAGTTCCTACGGGCAGTACTTC.